Listed below are T cell receptor beta chains from one sample, sequenced in a study of T cells in Graves' hyperthyroidism and ophthalmopathy. Each CDR3 protein gets one entry after TCRdb re-called the multiplex PCR reads with MiXCR. Of some 270,000 distinct CDR3 sequences listed, about an eighth were seen once; the top ten hold 7.8%. The sample was blood. The receptors shown here come from a woman aged 25 to 39 with Graves' hyperthyroidism that later progressed to Graves' ophthalmopathy. The CDR3 runs from the conserved cysteine through the conserved F or W.

>TRBV6-2/TRBV6-3|TRBJ1-2
CASSPDRIMLGGYGYTF
>TRBV7-2|TRBJ2-2
CASRGGAGERTGELFF
>TRBV20-1|TRBJ1-5
CSAGAGGGNRPQHF
>TRBV10-3|TRBJ2-7
CAISVLDSLPNEQYF
>TRBV5-1|TRBJ2-2
CASSLGAGTRGAGELFF
>TRBV28|TRBJ2-7
CASSFDLRGYEQYF
>TRBV7-2|TRBJ2-3
CASSLSASDTQYF
>TRBV9|TRBJ2-3
CASSPEEASTDTQYF
>TRBV6-2/TRBV6-3|TRBJ2-1
CASSYYRGGQFF
>TRBV4-3|TRBJ2-3
CASSQDLLVADTQYF
>TRBV19|-
CASRSSGDYYNEQYF
>TRBV5-1|TRBJ2-2
CASRTTNSGELFF
>TRBV30|TRBJ1-1
CAWMKQGSGSTEAFF
>TRBV5-1|TRBJ2-7
CASSLGRRGDYEQYF
>TRBV6-2/TRBV6-3|TRBJ2-1
CASERASGRPGSYNEQFF
>TRBV28|TRBJ1-1
CASSSPGVTEAFF
>TRBV3-1|TRBJ2-1
CASSQDRLLSYNEQFF
>TRBV7-9|TRBJ2-1
CASSPLPLYNEQFF
>TRBV6-1|TRBJ2-2
CASGLAGELFF
>TRBV27|TRBJ2-7
CASSLSGLGPYEQYF
>TRBV5-1|TRBJ2-7
CASSLYDRAYEQYF
>TRBV12-3/TRBV12-4|TRBJ2-4
CASSKTGGIQYF
>TRBV27|TRBJ2-5
CASSFSRGETQYF
>TRBV28|TRBJ1-1
CASSRGQGAIEAFF
>TRBV3-1|TRBJ1-4
CASSQDYGASNEKLFF
>TRBV29-1|TRBJ1-1
CSVGSQGEMNTEAFF
>TRBV6-1|TRBJ2-2
CASTPSAGGNTGELFF
>TRBV24-1|TRBJ1-5
CATSDWGQEQPQHF
>TRBV3-1|TRBJ2-3
CASSPTGSAAQYF
>TRBV27|TRBJ2-3
CASSRLTSGGGDTQYF
>TRBV4-3|TRBJ2-7
CASSQDRGGSYEQYF
>TRBV7-9|TRBJ2-2
CASSFRGTGELFF
>TRBV27|TRBJ2-2
CASSLSTLASGELFF
>TRBV6-2/TRBV6-3|TRBJ2-7
CASSSPGLTYEQYF
>TRBV10-3|TRBJ2-7
CAITRTGAKEQYF
>TRBV18|TRBJ2-7
CASSPTGDLREQYF
>TRBV5-4|TRBJ2-7
CASSAGQGTEHEQYF
>TRBV3-1|TRBJ1-5
CASSQEGSANQPQHF
>TRBV20-1|TRBJ2-7
CSVMGTGGNEQYF
>TRBV7-2|TRBJ2-2
CASSFILAGTGELFF
>TRBV27|TRBJ2-7
CVARSSGRGEQYF
>TRBV28|TRBJ1-1
CASSRKEYTEAFF
>TRBV7-9|TRBJ2-1
CASSRGTSGLNEQFF
>TRBV12-3/TRBV12-4|TRBJ2-2
CASSDLGVVGELFF
>TRBV15|TRBJ2-1
CATSRVSGTGVPSSYNEQFF
>TRBV13|TRBJ2-5
CASSVSGLAGGETQYF
>TRBV19|TRBJ2-5
CASKKTQYF
>TRBV20-1|TRBJ2-3
CSARGASGFGDTQYF
>TRBV19|TRBJ1-1
CASSMGGLGEAFF
>TRBV20-1|TRBJ2-3
CSARDTMETSGAHLTDTQYF
>TRBV24-1|TRBJ2-1
CATSRTGGALDEQFF
>TRBV6-2/TRBV6-3|TRBJ2-2
CASSYIIGTVAAGELFF
>TRBV29-1|TRBJ2-7
CSVEGLGGNEQYF
>TRBV9|TRBJ2-5
CASSVGPAGVETQYF
>TRBV6-2/TRBV6-3|TRBJ2-2
CASRGTSHTGELFF